A selection of T cell receptor beta chains follows, all from one sample in a study of blood T cell repertoires in COVID-19. Only in-frame clones appear in the TCRdb table, and some are missing; sequencing was by immunoSEQ multiplex PCR. The sample consists of 250,000 to 400,000 clones, 85% to 90% of them appearing once. Sequencing was performed on peripheral blood. The receptors shown here come from a woman younger than 45 with COVID-19, enrolled during active disease. CDR3s include the opening cysteine and the closing phenylalanine or tryptophan. The D gene is left open where the match is weak.

j_gene | d_gene | v_gene | CDR3aa
TRBJ2-7 | NA | TRBV4-1 | CASSQGRERTYEQYF
TRBJ2-1 | TRBD2 | TRBV7-9 | CASSPIPRLAGGRDEQFF
TRBJ1-1 | TRBD1 | TRBV2 | CASSPTTGFATEAFF
TRBJ2-4 | NA | TRBV19 | CASSVQGAKNIQYF
TRBJ1-1 | TRBD1 | TRBV6-5 | CASSRTLDRAEAFF
TRBJ2-1 | NA | TRBV4-1 | CASSQVGDNEQFF
TRBJ2-1 | TRBD2 | TRBV7-8 | CASSPTGTSVLDNEQFF
TRBJ2-3 | TRBD2 | TRBV4-2 | CASSQGTSRDTQYF
TRBJ1-1 | NA | TRBV28 | CASSFAPPGGTVRAEAFF
TRBJ2-3 | NA | TRBV7-2 | CASSLKWATGPQRIDTQYF
TRBJ2-1 | TRBD2 | TRBV5-1 | CASRIRGTSGRIYNEQFF
TRBJ2-2 | TRBD2 | TRBV5-4 | CASSVTSGSAGELFF
TRBJ1-4 | TRBD1 | TRBV19 | CASSIQGQLNEKLFF
TRBJ2-2 | TRBD2 | TRBV3-1/TRBV3-2 | CASSQAGTSGSATGELFF
TRBJ1-1 | NA | TRBV30 | CAWRVLTGLNTEAFF
TRBJ2-1 | NA | TRBV19 | CASSILEPKRYNEQFF
TRBJ1-1 | TRBD1 | TRBV27 | CASSKRDRGYTEAFF
TRBJ2-1 | TRBD2 | TRBV28 | CASSTPSGGGYNEQFF
TRBJ1-2 | TRBD1 | TRBV2 | CASSEGTGGNYGYTF
TRBJ2-2 | NA | TRBV10-1 | CASSESSGTGELFF
TRBJ2-3 | NA | TRBV24-1 | CATSDPTERPFTDTQYF
TRBJ1-1 | TRBD1 | TRBV19 | CASSPSAMQGVNTEAFF
TRBJ2-7 | TRBD1 | TRBV30 | CAWSGQGEEQYF
TRBJ1-1 | NA | TRBV11-2 | CASSLVLSGNTEAFF